The subject of this entry is one T cell receptor beta chain. This sample was taken from a study of Graves' ophthalmopathy and Graves' hyperthyroidism. Pregnant or lactating patients and those with other autoimmune diseases or uncontrolled infections were excluded. Clinical symptoms, serum thyroxine, TRAb, thyroid ultrasound and orbital computed tomography formed the basis of diagnosis. The CDR3 length is 14 residues. V lost 5 bases and J lost 4, with 14 bases in between. Germline V CDR1 and CDR2: SGHTA, FQGTGA. The TCR beta CDR3 regions underwent amplification from RNA transcripts. First-round RT-PCR employed HTBI primers, with a second-round multiplex PCR after it. TCRdb used MiXCR to reprocess the multiplex PCR reads, holding one entry per CDR3 protein. The profile shows 200,000 to 300,000 distinct CDR3 sequences, 45% of them singletons.

The genes are TRBV7-3 and TRBJ1-1; D not certain. This sequence was found in an adult man with Graves' ophthalmopathy. Specimen: peripheral blood. CDR3 amino acids: CASSPLPTSTEAFF. The CDR3, as DNA: TGTGCCAGCAGCCCACTCCCGACCTCCACTGAAGCTTTCTTT.